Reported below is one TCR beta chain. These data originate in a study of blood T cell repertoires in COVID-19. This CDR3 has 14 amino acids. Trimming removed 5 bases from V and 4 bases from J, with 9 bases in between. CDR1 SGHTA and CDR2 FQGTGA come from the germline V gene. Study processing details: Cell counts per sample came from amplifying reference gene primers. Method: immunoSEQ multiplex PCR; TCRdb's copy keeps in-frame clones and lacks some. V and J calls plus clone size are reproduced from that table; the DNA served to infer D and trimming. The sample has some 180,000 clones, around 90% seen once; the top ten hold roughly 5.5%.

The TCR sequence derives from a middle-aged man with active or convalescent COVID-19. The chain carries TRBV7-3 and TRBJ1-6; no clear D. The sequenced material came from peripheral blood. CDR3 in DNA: TGTGCCAGCAGCCGACAAGCTTATAATTCACCCCTCCACTTT. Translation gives CASSRQAYNSPLHF.